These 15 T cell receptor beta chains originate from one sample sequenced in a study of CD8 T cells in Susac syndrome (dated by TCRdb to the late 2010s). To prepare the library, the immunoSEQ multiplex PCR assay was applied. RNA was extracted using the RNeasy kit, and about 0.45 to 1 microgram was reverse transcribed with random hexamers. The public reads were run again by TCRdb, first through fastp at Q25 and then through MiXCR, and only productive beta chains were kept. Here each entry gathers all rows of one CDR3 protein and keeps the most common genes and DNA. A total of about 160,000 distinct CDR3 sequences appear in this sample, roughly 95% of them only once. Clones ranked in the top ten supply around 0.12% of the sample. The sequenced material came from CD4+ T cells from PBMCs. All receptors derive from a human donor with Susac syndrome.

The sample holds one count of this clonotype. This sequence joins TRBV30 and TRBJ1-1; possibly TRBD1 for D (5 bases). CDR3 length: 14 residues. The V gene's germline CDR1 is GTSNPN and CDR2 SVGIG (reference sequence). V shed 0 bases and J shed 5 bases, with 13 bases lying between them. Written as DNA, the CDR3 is TGTGCCTGGAGTGTTCGGCAGGGTGCTACTGAAGCTTTCTTT. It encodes CAWSVRQGATEAFF.

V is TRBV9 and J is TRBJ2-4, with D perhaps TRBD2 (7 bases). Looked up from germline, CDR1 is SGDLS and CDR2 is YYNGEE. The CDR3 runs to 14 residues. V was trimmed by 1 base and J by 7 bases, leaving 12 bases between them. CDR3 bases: TGTGCCAGCAGCGTACGGGGGGCGGACAACATTCAGTACTTC. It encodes CASSVRGADNIQYF. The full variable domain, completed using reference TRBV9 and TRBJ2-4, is DSGVTQTPKHLITATGQRVTLRCSPRSGDLSVYWYQQSLDQGLQFLIQYYNGEERAKGNILERFSAQQFPDLHSELNLSSLELGDSALYFCASSVRGADNIQYFGAGTRLSVL.

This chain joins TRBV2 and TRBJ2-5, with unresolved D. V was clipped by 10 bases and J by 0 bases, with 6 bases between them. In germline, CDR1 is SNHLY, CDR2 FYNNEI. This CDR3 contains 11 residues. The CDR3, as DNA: TGTGCCACCTCGTACCAAGAGACCCAGTACTTC. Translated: CATSYQETQYF.

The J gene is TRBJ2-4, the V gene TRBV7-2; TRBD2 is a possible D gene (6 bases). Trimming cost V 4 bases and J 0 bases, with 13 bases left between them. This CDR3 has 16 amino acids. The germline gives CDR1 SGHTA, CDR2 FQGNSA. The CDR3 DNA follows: TGTGCCAGCAGCTCTAGACTAGACTTAGCCAAAAACATTCAGTACTTC. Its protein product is CASSSRLDLAKNIQYF. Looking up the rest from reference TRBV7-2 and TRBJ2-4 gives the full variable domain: GAGVSQSPSNKVTEKGKDVELRCDPISGHTALYWYRQSLGQGLEFLIYFQGNSAPDKSGLPSDRFSAERTGGSVSTLTIQRTQQEDSAVYLCASSSRLDLAKNIQYFGAGTRLSVL.

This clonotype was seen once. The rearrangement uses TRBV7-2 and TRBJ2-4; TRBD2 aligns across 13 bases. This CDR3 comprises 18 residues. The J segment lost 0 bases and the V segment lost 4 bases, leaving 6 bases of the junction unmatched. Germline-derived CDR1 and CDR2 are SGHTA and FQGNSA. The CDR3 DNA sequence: TGTGCCAGCAGCTCCCCGGGACTAGCGGGGCTAGCCAAAAACATTCAGTACTTC. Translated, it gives CASSSPGLAGLAKNIQYF.

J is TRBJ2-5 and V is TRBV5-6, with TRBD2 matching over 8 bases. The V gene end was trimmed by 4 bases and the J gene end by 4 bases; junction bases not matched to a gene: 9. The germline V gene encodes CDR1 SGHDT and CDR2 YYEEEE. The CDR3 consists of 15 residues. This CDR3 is CASSAGLGGRETQYF. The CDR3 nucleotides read TGTGCCAGCAGCGCGGGACTAGGGGGGCGAGAGACCCAGTACTTC.

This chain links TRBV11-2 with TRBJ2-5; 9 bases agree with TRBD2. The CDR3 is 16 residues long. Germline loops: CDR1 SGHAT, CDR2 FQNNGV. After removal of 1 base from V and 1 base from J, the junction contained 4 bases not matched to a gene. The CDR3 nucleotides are TGTGCCAGCAGCTTAGGGATAGCGGGGGTCCAAGAGACCCAGTACTTC. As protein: CASSLGIAGVQETQYF.

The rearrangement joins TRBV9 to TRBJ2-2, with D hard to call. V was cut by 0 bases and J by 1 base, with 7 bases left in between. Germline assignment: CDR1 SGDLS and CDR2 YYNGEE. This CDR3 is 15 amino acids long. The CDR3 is CASSVGGENTGELFF. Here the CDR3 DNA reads TGTGCCAGCAGCGTAGGAGGCGAGAACACCGGGGAGCTGTTTTTT. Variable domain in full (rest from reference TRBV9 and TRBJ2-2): DSGVTQTPKHLITATGQRVTLRCSPRSGDLSVYWYQQSLDQGLQFLIQYYNGEERAKGNILERFSAQQFPDLHSELNLSSLELGDSALYFCASSVGGENTGELFFGEGSRLTVL.

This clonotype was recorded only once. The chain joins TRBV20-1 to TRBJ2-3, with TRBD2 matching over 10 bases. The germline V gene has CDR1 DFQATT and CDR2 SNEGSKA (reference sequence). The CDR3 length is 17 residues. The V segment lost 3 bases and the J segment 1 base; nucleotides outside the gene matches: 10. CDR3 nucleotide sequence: TGCAGTGCTAGGGCGGCTAGCGGGAGCGAGGGCACAGATACGCAGTATTTT. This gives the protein CSARAASGSEGTDTQYF.

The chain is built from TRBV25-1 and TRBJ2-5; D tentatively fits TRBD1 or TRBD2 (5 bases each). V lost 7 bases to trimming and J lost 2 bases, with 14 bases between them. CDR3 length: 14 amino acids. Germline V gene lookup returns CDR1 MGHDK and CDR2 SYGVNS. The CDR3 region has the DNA TGTGCCAGCAATCGACCGGGGCCTCAAGAGACCCAGTACTTC. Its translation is CASNRPGPQETQYF.

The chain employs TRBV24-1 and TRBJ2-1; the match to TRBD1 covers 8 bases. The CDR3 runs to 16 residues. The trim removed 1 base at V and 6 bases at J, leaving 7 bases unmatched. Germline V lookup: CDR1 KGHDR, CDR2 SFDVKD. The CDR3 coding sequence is TGTGCCACCAGTGATTTCGGCAGGGGGCGGGGCAATGAGCAGTTCTTC. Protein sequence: CATSDFGRGRGNEQFF.

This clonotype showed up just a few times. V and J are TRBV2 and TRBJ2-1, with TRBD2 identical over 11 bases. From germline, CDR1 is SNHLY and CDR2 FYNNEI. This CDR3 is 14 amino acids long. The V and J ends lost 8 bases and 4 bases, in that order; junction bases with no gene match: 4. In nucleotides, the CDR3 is TGTGCCAGCTCCGGGACTAGCGGTTACAATGAGCAGTTCTTC. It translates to CASSGTSGYNEQFF. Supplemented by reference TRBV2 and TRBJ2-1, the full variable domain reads EPEVTQTPSHQVTQMGQEVILRCVPISNHLYFYWYRQILGQKVEFLVSFYNNEISEKSEIFDDQFSVERPDGSNFTLKIRSTKLEDSAMYFCASSGTSGYNEQFFGPGTRLTVL.

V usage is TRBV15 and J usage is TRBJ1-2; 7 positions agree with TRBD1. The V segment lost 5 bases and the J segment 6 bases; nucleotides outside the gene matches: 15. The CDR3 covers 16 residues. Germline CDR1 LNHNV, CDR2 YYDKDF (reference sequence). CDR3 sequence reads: CATSLPPGQPLDGYTF. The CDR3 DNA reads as TGTGCCACCAGCCTACCGCCGGGACAGCCACTCGATGGCTACACCTTC.

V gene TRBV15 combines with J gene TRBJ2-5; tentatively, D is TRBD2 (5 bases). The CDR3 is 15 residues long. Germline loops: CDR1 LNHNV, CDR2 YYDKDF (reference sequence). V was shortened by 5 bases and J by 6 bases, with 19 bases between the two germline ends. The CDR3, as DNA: TGTGCCACCAGCCTTTCCCGGGATGGTCGAAAGACCCAGTACTTC. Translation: CATSLSRDGRKTQYF. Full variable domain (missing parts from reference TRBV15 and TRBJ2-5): DAMVIQNPRYQVTQFGKPVTLSCSQTLNHNVMYWYQQKSSQAPKLLFHYYDKDFNNEADTPDNFQSRRPNTSFCFLDIRSPGLGDTAMYLCATSLSRDGRKTQYFGPGTRLLVL.

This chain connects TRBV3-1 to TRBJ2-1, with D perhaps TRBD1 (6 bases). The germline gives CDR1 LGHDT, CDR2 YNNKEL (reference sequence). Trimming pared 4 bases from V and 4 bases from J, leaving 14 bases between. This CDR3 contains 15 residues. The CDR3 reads CASSRIQGSYNEQFF. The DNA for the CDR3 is TGTGCCAGCAGCCGAATCCAGGGGTCGTACAATGAGCAGTTCTTC.